This T cell receptor (beta chain) was sequenced in a study of CD8 T cells in ankylosing spondylitis. This clonotype has a count of ten or more. Its antigen is unidentified. CDR3 size: 16 residues. Germline V CDR1 and CDR2: SGHRS, YFSETQ. Trimming took 7 bases from V and 7 from J; bases not matched to a gene: 10. Quantitative 5'-RACE with molecular barcodes was used to make the TCR beta libraries. A single record per CDR3 protein comes from TCRdb applying MiXCR to the 5' RACE reads. The table has about 160,000 distinct CDR3 sequences, approximately 16% seen once. Findings of the study overall: Ankylosing spondylitis blood appeared to carry a characteristic TCR beta motif of roughly 8 highly homologous variants. Within matched ankylosing spondylitis synovial fluid, disease-linked clones were reportedly significantly enriched.

The specimen sequenced was blood, either unsorted or a sorted T cell fraction (not recorded which). The chain has TRBV5-1 and TRBJ1-6; 11 nucleotides align to TRBD1. This receptor was obtained from a male donor with ankylosing spondylitis or in good health (not recorded which). The CDR3, as DNA: TGCGCCAGCGCACCGGACAGGGGGCATCTGAATTCACCCCTCCACTTT. Protein product: CASAPDRGHLNSPLHF. Full variable domain (outside the CDR3, taken from reference TRBV5-1 and TRBJ1-6): KAGVTQTPRYLIKTRGQQVTLSCSPISGHRSVSWYQQTPGQGLQFLFEYFSETQRNKGNFPGRFSGRQFSNSRSEMNVSTLELGDSALYLCASAPDRGHLNSPLHFGNGTRLTVT.